This is a list of T cell receptor beta chains from one sample in a study of cytomegalovirus exposure and HLA in healthy donors. Data came from immunoSEQ multiplex PCR; TCRdb stores just in-frame clones and leaves some out. The data hold around 150,000 clones, with approximately 91% observed a single time. The sequencing input was PBMCs. These receptor sequences come from a woman between 18 and 29 years old in good health and CMV-seropositive. Both conserved end residues are part of each CDR3. The order of the fields is D gene, V gene, J gene, clone size, CDR3 DNA, CDR3 protein. A D gene is named only where the DNA matches it firmly. The size field is filled for only some rows; it gives once, few, many or a size class.

d_call: .
v_call: TRBV11-2
j_call: TRBJ2-7
clone_size: .
cdr3_nt: TGTGCCAGCAGCTTGGAGGTCACCGGCTACGAGCAGTACTTC
cdr3_aa: CASSLEVTGYEQYF

d_call: TRBD2
v_call: TRBV5-1
j_call: TRBJ2-2
clone_size: .
cdr3_nt: TGCGCCAGCAGCTTGGTACTAGCGGGAGCCGGGGAGCTGTTTTTT
cdr3_aa: CASSLVLAGAGELFF

d_call: TRBD1
v_call: TRBV5-1
j_call: TRBJ1-1
clone_size: .
cdr3_nt: TGCGCCAGCAGCTTGGGGACAGGGGGCTTGAACACTGAAGCTTTCTTT
cdr3_aa: CASSLGTGGLNTEAFF

d_call: .
v_call: TRBV6-1
j_call: TRBJ1-5
clone_size: .
cdr3_nt: TGTGCCAGCAGTCCCTCGGGGGGCGAACAGCCCCAGCATTTT
cdr3_aa: CASSPSGGEQPQHF

d_call: .
v_call: TRBV6-5
j_call: TRBJ1-2
clone_size: .
cdr3_nt: TGTGCCAGCAGTTATGGCCAAAACTATGGCTACACCTTC
cdr3_aa: CASSYGQNYGYTF

d_call: TRBD2
v_call: TRBV11-3
j_call: TRBJ2-1
clone_size: .
cdr3_nt: TGTGCCAGCAGCTCTATCCAGGGACTAGCCACCTACAATGAGCAGTTCTTC
cdr3_aa: CASSSIQGLATYNEQFF

d_call: .
v_call: TRBV29-1
j_call: TRBJ2-7
clone_size: many
cdr3_nt: TGCAGCGTTGAAGAGGACACCTCCTACGAGCAGTACTTC
cdr3_aa: CSVEEDTSYEQYF

d_call: TRBD2
v_call: TRBV2
j_call: TRBJ2-7
clone_size: .
cdr3_nt: TGTGCCAGCAGTCTCCGGGAGGAGGCTCCCTACGAGCAGTACTTC
cdr3_aa: CASSLREEAPYEQYF

d_call: TRBD2
v_call: TRBV28
j_call: TRBJ2-4
clone_size: .
cdr3_nt: TGTGCCAGCAGTTTCGGGGGGAACGCCAAAAACATTCAGTACTTC
cdr3_aa: CASSFGGNAKNIQYF

d_call: TRBD2
v_call: TRBV5-1
j_call: TRBJ2-1
clone_size: once
cdr3_nt: TGCGCCAGCAGCCCTGGACTAGCGGTTTACAATGAGCAGTTCTTC
cdr3_aa: CASSPGLAVYNEQFF

d_call: .
v_call: TRBV6-6
j_call: TRBJ2-2
clone_size: .
cdr3_nt: TGTGCCAGCAGTTTCACTACAGGGAGCAAGGGCGGGGAGCTGTTTTTT
cdr3_aa: CASSFTTGSKGGELFF

d_call: .
v_call: TRBV29-1
j_call: TRBJ2-7
clone_size: .
cdr3_nt: TGCAGCGTAATAGAAGGGGGAGTAGGGGAGCAGTACTTC
cdr3_aa: CSVIEGGVGEQYF

d_call: .
v_call: TRBV9
j_call: TRBJ2-3
clone_size: once
cdr3_nt: TGTGCCAGCAGCGTAGCTGGGAGGGGGGGCACAGATACGCAGTATTTT
cdr3_aa: CASSVAGRGGTDTQYF

d_call: .
v_call: TRBV30
j_call: TRBJ1-5
clone_size: .
cdr3_nt: TGTGCCTGGAGTGTGAGGAGCAATCAGCCCCAGCATTTT
cdr3_aa: CAWSVRSNQPQHF

d_call: TRBD1
v_call: TRBV27
j_call: TRBJ1-2
clone_size: .
cdr3_nt: TGTGCCAGCAGTTCAGGGGGGTTTTCGGATGGCTACACCTTC
cdr3_aa: CASSSGGFSDGYTF

d_call: TRBD2
v_call: TRBV6-4
j_call: TRBJ2-2
clone_size: once
cdr3_nt: TGTGCCAGCAGCATTGGGTCAAGCGGGACCGCCGGGGAGCTGTTTTTT
cdr3_aa: CASSIGSSGTAGELFF

d_call: .
v_call: TRBV19
j_call: TRBJ1-3
clone_size: .
cdr3_nt: TGTGCCAGTACCAATCCGAGGACTCTCGCTGGAAACACCATATATTTT
cdr3_aa: CASTNPRTLAGNTIYF

d_call: TRBD1
v_call: TRBV2
j_call: TRBJ1-5
clone_size: .
cdr3_nt: TGTGCCAGCAGGGACAGGGGAACTAGCAATCAGCCCCAGCATTTT
cdr3_aa: CASRDRGTSNQPQHF

d_call: TRBD1
v_call: TRBV2
j_call: TRBJ2-7
clone_size: .
cdr3_nt: TGTGCCAGCAGCCTTGGGACAGTTTCCCCCTACGAGCAGTACTTC
cdr3_aa: CASSLGTVSPYEQYF

d_call: .
v_call: TRBV19
j_call: TRBJ1-1
clone_size: .
cdr3_nt: TGTGCCAGTAGTATGTTGGGGGGGACTGAAGCTTTCTTT
cdr3_aa: CASSMLGGTEAFF

d_call: .
v_call: TRBV5-1
j_call: TRBJ1-2
clone_size: .
cdr3_nt: TGCGCCAGCAGCTTGTCTTGGGGGGCTAACTATGGCTACACCTTC
cdr3_aa: CASSLSWGANYGYTF

d_call: .
v_call: TRBV21-1
j_call: TRBJ2-2
clone_size: few
cdr3_nt: TGTGCCAGCAGCAAGAGGGTGAACACCGGGGAGCTGTTTTTT
cdr3_aa: CASSKRVNTGELFF

d_call: .
v_call: TRBV10-3
j_call: TRBJ2-7
clone_size: few
cdr3_nt: TGTGCCATCAGTGAGCCAGGGCTGGACTACGAGCAGTACTTC
cdr3_aa: CAISEPGLDYEQYF

d_call: .
v_call: TRBV11-3
j_call: TRBJ2-7
clone_size: .
cdr3_nt: TGTGCCAGCAGCTTAGACAGCGTCCGAGTCCACGAGCAGTACTTC
cdr3_aa: CASSLDSVRVHEQYF

d_call: TRBD1
v_call: TRBV6-1
j_call: TRBJ2-2
clone_size: .
cdr3_nt: TGTGCCAGCAGGAAACCTGACAGGGTCGCCGGGGAGCTGTTTTTT
cdr3_aa: CASRKPDRVAGELFF

d_call: .
v_call: TRBV7-2
j_call: TRBJ1-5
clone_size: .
cdr3_nt: TGTGCCAGCAGCTCCAGGGGTGGCAATCAGCCCCAGCATTTT
cdr3_aa: CASSSRGGNQPQHF

d_call: TRBD2
v_call: TRBV9
j_call: TRBJ2-1
clone_size: .
cdr3_nt: TGTGCCAGCAGCACAGGACTAGCGGGACTATCCTACAATGAGCAGTTCTTC
cdr3_aa: CASSTGLAGLSYNEQFF

d_call: .
v_call: TRBV5-4
j_call: TRBJ2-3
clone_size: once
cdr3_nt: TGTGCCAGCAGTCCCGGTTTGGCAGATACGCAGTATTTT
cdr3_aa: CASSPGLADTQYF